This TCR beta chain derives from a study of T cells after yellow fever vaccination (dated by TCRdb to the late 2010s). Regarding the research as a whole: Libraries from fractions with low cell numbers were prepared with the SMART-Seq v4 Ultra Low Input RNA kit. Bulk TCR alpha and beta repertoires were sequenced longitudinally to track T-cell clones before and after primary and booster YFV17D yellow fever vaccination. Two healthy male donors, one aged 18 to 30 and one aged 30 to 39 years, made up the cohort. Bulk PBMC replicates and cell subsets were isolated from blood drawn at multiple timepoints before and after both primary and secondary immunization.

The treatment or condition label, as the study defines it: live attenuated yellow fever vaccine strain. At every blood-draw timepoint, two biological replicates of bulk PBMCs were collected. PBMCs were isolated from peripheral blood using a standard Ficoll-Paque protocol. RNA was extracted with TriZol from bulk PBMCs, CD4 and CD8 fractions, and dextramer-positive and dextramer-negative fractions. TCRdb names Illumina NovaSeq 6000 as the instrument used. TCR cDNA was synthesized by 5'RACE template switching, which introduced a universal primer site and unique molecular identifiers. Priming for cDNA synthesis came from both the TCR alpha and TCR beta constant segments. Libraries were amplified in two PCR steps, with sample barcodes and sequencing adapters added in the second step. Sequencing of libraries was performed on Illumina HiSeq 2500 (2x100 bp) or NovaSeq (2x150 bp). As for the original processing: MIGEC handled demultiplexing of reads and collapsing into UMI consensus sequences, while MiXCR performed V(D)J alignment. Vaccine-responding clonotypes were identified with edgeR using replicate PBMC samples, with FDR below 0.01 and a log2 fold change above 5 up to day 15 being required. CD4 or CD8 identity was assigned to each bulk clonotype according to whether the clonotype was present at higher abundance in the sequenced CD4 repertoire or the sequenced CD8 repertoire. TCRdb redid the processing of the public reads, applying fastp at Q25 and MiXCR, and retained in-frame beta chains. Each record represents a unique CDR3 protein, reported with the most common genes and DNA among its rows. V and J calls and clone size were set by TCRdb, not the authors. The sample yields 250,000 to 400,000 distinct CDR3 sequences; approximately 4.3% were counted once. The top ten clones comprise approximately 19% of the sample.

This clonotype was seen only a few times. The antigen this receptor binds is unknown. Base qualities are not recorded, but no much larger clone differs from it by a single base. Summary of the overall study and its limitations: Most clones expanded after primary vaccination (almost 97% of CD4 and around 88% of CD8) were re-detected after the booster, suggesting that broad memory maintenance occurred. Compared with the primary T-cell response, the secondary T-cell response was weaker but faster, peaking on day 5 rather than day 15. Because only two donors were included in the study, the extent to which the findings can be generalized is limited. Computational filtering was needed because FACS-sorted repertoires could contain abundant contaminating clonotypes from the bulk population. A small fraction of clonotypes appeared in both the CD4 and CD8 compartments, likely as a result of convergent recombination.

The germline V gene encodes CDR1 DFQATT and CDR2 SNEGSKA (reference sequence). V is trimmed back by 0 bases and J by 10 bases, and the junction contains 9 bases that no gene match accounts for. The cysteine opens and the phenylalanine closes a CDR3 of 15 amino acids. Of all the DNA, just the CDR3 is kept, 45 bases in frame from base 1. The starting material was PBMCs, obtained 15 days after the yellow fever booster vaccination. The sequence derives from a man between 18 and 35 years old who received the YFV17D yellow fever vaccine. The chain joins TRBV20-1 to TRBJ2-1; TRBD2 fits 10 bases in the junction. The DNA sequence reads TGCAGTGCTAGAGACTACGGAAGCGGGGGGGCAGAGCAGTTCTTC. The translation is CSARDYGSGGAEQFF.